This entry lists 31 T cell receptor beta chains sequenced from one sample in a study of graft-versus-host responses after intestinal transplantation. Their antigens remain unidentified. Sequencing used immunoSEQ multiplex PCR; TCRdb keeps in-frame clones, though not all of them. This table holds some 110,000 clones, around 90% found once. The sequenced sample was unstimulated CD4+ T cells sorted from spleen or lymph node cells, obtained before transplant. The receptors stem from a human donor who was the organ donor for an intestinal transplant.

This clone appeared a single time. The chain employs TRBV30 and TRBJ2-7; 8 nucleotides line up with TRBD2. V dropped 4 bases and J dropped 6; count of bases not matched to a gene: 14. Germline CDR1 reads GTSNPN; CDR2 reads SVGIG (reference sequence). The CDR3 runs to 15 residues. CDR3 nucleotides: TGTGCCTGGAATCTGGCGGGAGGTGGGTTTGGCGAGCAGTACTTC. Translating it yields CAWNLAGGGFGEQYF.

This chain connects TRBV6-5 to TRBJ2-7, with 9 positions matching TRBD2. The ends lost 5 bases at V and 5 bases at J; junction bases unmatched: 7. The germline CDR1 and CDR2 sequences are MNHEY and SVGAGI. The CDR3 loop spans 14 amino acids. CDR3 loop: CASSRTGTSHEQYF. DNA for the CDR3: TGTGCCAGCAGTAGAACCGGGACTAGCCACGAGCAGTACTTC.

The chain uses TRBV18 and TRBJ1-1; TRBD1 agrees at 9 bases. The V gene end was trimmed by 3 bases and the J gene end by 3 bases; junction bases not matched to a gene: 2. Per germline, CDR1 KGHSH and CDR2 LQKENI. CDR3 size: 14 residues. CDR3 in amino acids: CASSPRQGDTEAFF. CDR3 nucleotide sequence: TGTGCCAGCTCACCGCGACAGGGGGACACTGAAGCTTTCTTT.

This sequence joins TRBV27 and TRBJ2-2; 8 bases are shared with TRBD2. This CDR3 spans 15 amino acids. Trimming removed 4 bases from V and 7 bases from J; junction bases left unmatched: 8. CDR1 is MNHEY, CDR2 SMNVEV, per germline (reference sequence). CDR3 sequence: CASSSSGSGGGELFF. The DNA of the CDR3 is TGTGCCAGCAGTTCTTCAGGCAGCGGGGGCGGGGAGCTGTTTTTT.

The chain couples TRBV2 to TRBJ2-3, with 7 bases fitting TRBD2. V dropped 3 bases and J dropped 0; count of bases not matched to a gene: 9. Germline lookup yields CDR1 SNHLY and CDR2 FYNNEI. This CDR3 comprises 17 residues. The chain's CDR3 is CASSDPREGTSTDTQYF. CDR3 DNA: TGTGCCAGCAGTGACCCAAGGGAGGGGACGAGCACAGATACGCAGTATTTT.

The chain carries TRBV2 and TRBJ2-7; no firm D call. The V end was cut by 4 bases, the J end by 3 bases, with 7 bases between. From germline, CDR1 is SNHLY and CDR2 FYNNEI. This CDR3 has 12 amino acids. DNA for the CDR3: TGTGCCAGCAGTGCGGAATACTACGAGCAGTACTTC. This gives the protein CASSAEYYEQYF.

The chain has TRBV5-1 and TRBJ1-1, with D perhaps TRBD1 (5 bases). The germline V gene encodes CDR1 SGHRS and CDR2 YFSETQ. The CDR3 covers 17 residues. Trimming removed 2 bases from V and 4 bases from J, with 21 bases in between. The CDR3 protein is CASSFAPTVERSTEAFF. The CDR3 bases are TGCGCCAGCAGCTTCGCCCCGACAGTGGAGCGGTCCACTGAAGCTTTCTTT. Complete variable domain (other parts from reference TRBV5-1 and TRBJ1-1): KAGVTQTPRYLIKTRGQQVTLSCSPISGHRSVSWYQQTPGQGLQFLFEYFSETQRNKGNFPGRFSGRQFSNSRSEMNVSTLELGDSALYLCASSFAPTVERSTEAFFGQGTRLTVV.

The CDR3: CASSGARDYGYTF. The CDR3 DNA follows: TGTGCCAGCAGCGGGGCGAGGGACTATGGCTACACCTTC. This sequence joins TRBV2 and TRBJ1-2, with D maybe TRBD1 (5 bases). The CDR3 covers 13 residues. Germline values: CDR1 SNHLY, CDR2 FYNNEI. Trimming cost V 6 bases and J 3 bases, with 11 bases left between them.

The chain has TRBV5-4 and TRBJ2-7, with D perhaps TRBD2 (6 bases). V dropped 4 bases and J dropped 3 bases, with 17 bases sitting between them. Per germline, CDR1 SGHNT and CDR2 YYREEE (reference sequence). The CDR3 totals 15 residues. The CDR3 loop is CASSQKRGVRYEQYF. CDR3 nucleotide sequence: TGTGCCAGCAGCCAAAAACGCGGGGTCCGCTACGAGCAGTACTTC.

This clone was recorded once. The gene calls are TRBV7-7 and TRBJ2-5; possible D gene TRBD1, 5 bases. The V end lost 2 bases, the J end lost 2 bases, and 18 bases lay between the germline ends. The CDR3 is made up of 17 amino acids. From germline, CDR1 is SSHAT and CDR2 FNYEAQ (reference sequence). CDR3 sequence: CASSLYALGKGQETQYF. CDR3 in DNA: TGTGCCAGCAGCTTATATGCCCTTGGAAAGGGGCAAGAGACCCAGTACTTC.

The chain joins TRBV29-1 to TRBJ1-1, with no clear D. V was shortened by 2 bases and J by 5 bases, with 15 bases between the two germline ends. Germline V lookup: CDR1 SQVTM, CDR2 ANQGSEA. This CDR3 comprises 14 residues. The CDR3 nucleotides read TGCAGCGTTGAAATCCTTACACCGGGGACTGAAGCTTTCTTT. It translates to CSVEILTPGTEAFF.

The rearrangement uses TRBV7-8 and TRBJ2-1; D not resolved. This CDR3 is 15 amino acids long. Germline assignment: CDR1 SGHVS and CDR2 FQNEAQ. Trimming removed 1 base at V and 2 bases at J, with 9 bases between. The CDR3 spells CASSLGRSPYNEQFF. The CDR3 coding sequence is TGTGCCAGCAGCTTAGGTAGGTCCCCCTACAATGAGCAGTTCTTC.

The chain combines TRBV19 with TRBJ1-2; D may be TRBD1 (5 bases). CDR1 is LNHDA, CDR2 SQIVND, per germline (reference sequence). V dropped 5 bases and J dropped 6 bases, with 13 bases sitting between them. The CDR3 length is 13 residues. CDR3 nucleotides: TGTGCCAGTAGTTCGGGGCAGGGCCATGGCTACACCTTC. Its protein product is CASSSGQGHGYTF.

This rearrangement joins TRBV7-9 to TRBJ2-1; 12 nucleotides line up with TRBD2. Losses at the gene ends were 7 bases for V and 6 bases for J; bases not matched to a gene: 10. The length of the CDR3 is 16 residues. Germline V gives CDR1 SEHNR, CDR2 FQNEAQ (reference sequence). CDR3 sequence (DNA): TGTGCCAGCAAACCGACTAGCGGGAGAGTGGTCAATGAGCAGTTCTTC. Amino acids: CASKPTSGRVVNEQFF.

V and J are TRBV6-5 and TRBJ1-3; 9 bases are a match to TRBD1. The junction had 13 bases not matched to a gene; V was cut back by 6 bases and J by 10 bases. This CDR3 has 15 amino acids. Germline V CDR1 and CDR2: MNHEY, SVGAGI. In DNA, the CDR3 is TGTGCCAGCAGACCCATCGACCGGGACAGGGCAACCATATATTTT. Protein: CASRPIDRDRATIYF.

The J gene is TRBJ2-4, the V gene TRBV6-5; no clear D gene. Per the germline V gene, CDR1 is MNHEY and CDR2 is SVGAGI. V shed 6 bases and J shed 0 bases, with 9 bases lying between them. The CDR3 totals 14 residues. The CDR3 is CASRDLVAKNIQYF. The DNA for the CDR3 is TGTGCCAGCAGGGACCTAGTAGCCAAAAACATTCAGTACTTC.

The V call is TRBV14, the J call TRBJ1-4; perhaps TRBD1 as D (5 bases). The CDR3 is made up of 15 amino acids. V gave up 1 base and J gave up 0 bases, with 6 bases separating them. In germline, CDR1 is SGHDN, CDR2 FVKESK. The DNA for the CDR3 is TGTGCCAGCAGCCAAGGGACAACAACTAATGAAAAACTGTTTTTT. Translating it yields CASSQGTTTNEKLFF.

The chain joins TRBV4-1 to TRBJ1-3; no clear D. Trimming removed 1 base from V and 0 bases from J, with 7 bases in between. CDR3 size: 15 residues. CDR1 is MGHRA and CDR2 is YSYEKL in the germline V gene. This CDR3 is CASSQAGSSGNTIYF. CDR3 bases: TGCGCCAGCAGCCAAGCGGGAAGCTCTGGAAACACCATATATTTT.

V and J are TRBV4-2 and TRBJ1-5; D is unresolved. The germline V gene has CDR1 LGHNA and CDR2 YNFKEQ. With 0 bases removed from V and 6 bases from J, the gap between germline ends came to 3 bases. The CDR3 loop spans 12 amino acids. The CDR3: CASSQEGQPQHF. In nucleotides, the CDR3 is TGTGCCAGCAGCCAAGAGGGTCAGCCCCAGCATTTT.

CDR3 sequence: CASSVGENNEQFF. DNA of the CDR3: TGTGCCAGCAGCGTAGGGGAGAACAATGAGCAGTTCTTC. The chain links TRBV9 to TRBJ2-1, with D tentatively TRBD2 (5 bases). The CDR3 contains 13 residues. V lost 0 bases and J lost 5, with 6 bases in between. Looked up from germline, CDR1 is SGDLS and CDR2 is YYNGEE.

The chain joins TRBV27 to TRBJ2-4; D might be TRBD2 (5 bases). CDR1 is MNHEY, CDR2 SMNVEV, per germline (reference sequence). The CDR3 covers 16 residues. Deletions cut 8 bases from V and 1 base from J, with 18 bases between. The CDR3 protein is CASPWEQRIAKNIQYF. The DNA of the CDR3 is TGTGCCAGCCCCTGGGAGCAGAGGATTGCCAAAAACATTCAGTACTTC.

The chain couples TRBV6-6 to TRBJ1-2; no firm D call. CDR1 and CDR2 (germline): MNHNY, SVGAGI (reference sequence). The CDR3 covers 12 residues. V dropped 0 bases and J dropped 7 bases, with 6 bases sitting between them. The DNA for the CDR3 is TGTGCCAGCAGTTACTCAGGGTTTGGCTACACCTTC. Protein sequence: CASSYSGFGYTF.

The chain carries TRBV11-2 and TRBJ2-5; 9 bases are a match to TRBD1. The V gene end was trimmed by 4 bases and the J gene end by 2 bases; junction bases not matched to a gene: 2. Germline V lookup: CDR1 SGHAT, CDR2 FQNNGV. This CDR3 comprises 14 residues. The CDR3 here is CASSSGTGQETQYF. The CDR3 DNA reads TGTGCCAGCAGCTCCGGGACAGGGCAAGAGACCCAGTACTTC. Combining the CDR3 with reference TRBV11-2 and TRBJ2-5 gives the whole variable domain EAGVAQSPRYKIIEKRQSVAFWCNPISGHATLYWYQQILGQGPKLLIQFQNNGVVDDSQLPKDRFSAERLKGVDSTLKIQPAKLEDSAVYLCASSSGTGQETQYFGPGTRLLVL.

The chain combines TRBV19 with TRBJ1-2; 7 nucleotides agree with TRBD1. V gave up 2 bases and J gave up 5 bases; unmatched junction bases: 8. Germline V gene lookup returns CDR1 LNHDA and CDR2 SQIVND (reference sequence). The CDR3 is made up of 15 amino acids. The CDR3 spells CASSITATGNYGYTF. CDR3 sequence (DNA): TGTGCCAGTAGTATAACCGCGACAGGGAATTATGGCTACACCTTC.

The chain recombines TRBV30 with TRBJ2-6; D gene uncertain. Germline values: CDR1 GTSNPN, CDR2 SVGIG (reference sequence). Trimming removed 6 bases at V and 1 base at J, with 4 bases between. This CDR3 contains 12 residues. The CDR3 nucleotides read TGTGCCTGTGTTTCTGGGGCCAACGTCCTGACTTTC. It specifies CACVSGANVLTF.

The CDR3 DNA reads TGTGCCAGCAGTAATAGCGGGGCCTCCTACAATGAGCAGTTCTTC. Its translation: CASSNSGASYNEQFF. The gene calls are TRBV6-1 and TRBJ2-1; 8 positions match TRBD2. V lost 5 bases, J lost 0 bases, and 3 bases stayed unmatched. CDR3 length: 15 residues. Germline assignment: CDR1 MNHNS and CDR2 SASEGT.

The chain employs TRBV18 and TRBJ1-2; no definite D call. V was shortened by 6 bases and J by 4 bases, with 15 bases between the two germline ends. The CDR3 contains 14 residues. Per germline, CDR1 KGHSH and CDR2 LQKENI. The CDR3 coding sequence is TGTGCCAGCTCGCTAGGACGGAGATTCTATGGCTACACCTTC. It codes for CASSLGRRFYGYTF.

This clone appeared a few times. The V gene is TRBV28, the J gene TRBJ1-1; TRBD1 matches 8 bases. With V trimmed by 7 bases and J by 1 base, 5 bases remained unmatched. The CDR3 is made up of 14 amino acids. Per the germline V gene, CDR1 is MDHEN and CDR2 is SYDVKM. The CDR3 region is CASKTGEANTEAFF. In nucleotides, the CDR3 is TGTGCCAGCAAGACAGGGGAGGCGAACACTGAAGCTTTCTTT.

The chain is built from TRBV5-6 and TRBJ2-7; 11 nucleotides agree with TRBD2. Germline loops: CDR1 SGHDT, CDR2 YYEEEE. This CDR3 has 18 amino acids. The V gene end was trimmed by 3 bases and the J gene end by 1 base; junction bases not matched to a gene: 12. Here the CDR3 DNA reads TGTGCCAGCAGCTCCCTAATAGCGGGAGGGAGATCATCCTACGAGCAGTACTTC. Translation gives CASSSLIAGGRSSYEQYF.

This chain's CDR3 is CASSGAGDNQPQHF. The CDR3 coding sequence is TGTGCCAGCAGTGGGGCTGGGGACAATCAGCCCCAGCATTTT. This chain joins TRBV6-5 and TRBJ1-5; D is perhaps TRBD1 (5 bases). Trimming shortened V by 5 bases and J by 3 bases, and 11 bases separated the two germline ends. This CDR3 has 14 amino acids. Germline-derived CDR1 and CDR2 are MNHEY and SVGAGI.

The chain is built from TRBV9 and TRBJ1-1; D is undetermined. The CDR3 is 13 amino acids. Trimming left V 0 bases short and J 1 base short, with 4 bases between. Germline values: CDR1 SGDLS, CDR2 YYNGEE. CDR3 bases: TGTGCCAGCAGCGTAGCGGGGAACACTGAAGCTTTCTTT. It yields the protein CASSVAGNTEAFF.